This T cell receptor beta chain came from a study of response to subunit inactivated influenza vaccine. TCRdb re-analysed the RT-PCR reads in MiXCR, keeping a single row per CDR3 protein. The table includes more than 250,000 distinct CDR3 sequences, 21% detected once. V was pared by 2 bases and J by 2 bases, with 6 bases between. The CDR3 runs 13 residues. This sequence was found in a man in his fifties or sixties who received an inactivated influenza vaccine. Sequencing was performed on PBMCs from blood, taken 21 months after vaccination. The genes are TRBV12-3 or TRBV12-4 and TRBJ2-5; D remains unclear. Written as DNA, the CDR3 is TGTGCCAGCAGTTTACACAGACAAGAGACCCAGTACTTC. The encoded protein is CASSLHRQETQYF.